Sequencing of this TCR beta chain was carried out in a study of monozygotic twins with inflammatory bowel disease. Overall study findings and caveats: A reduction in TCRbeta diversity (inverse Simpson) was seen in IBD patients relative to healthy co-twins.

The CDR3 length is 14 residues. Germline-derived CDR1 and CDR2 are SGHRS and YFSETQ. A word on this clonotype: The antigen is unknown.

With the 5' RACE reads reprocessed, TCRdb shows one record per CDR3 protein and no DNA. This sample's clone table lists fewer than 450,000 distinct CDR3 sequences. This TCR came from a human donor with ulcerative colitis or Crohn's disease, or a healthy co-twin of an affected twin (not recorded which). The chain uses TRBV5-1 and TRBJ1-1. The sequencing sample was made of blood. The CDR3 protein is CASSLSGSNTEAFF.